This T cell receptor beta chain stems from a study of blood T cell repertoires in COVID-19 (dated by TCRdb to about 2020). A note on the overall study: Collaborator samples came from the United States, Italy and Spain and covered acute and convalescent phases of COVID-19. Where HLA class I and class II types were available, the types were taken from metadata supplied by the sample provider, not from assay-based typing. Nearly every sample came with metadata listing a de-identified subject ID, COVID-19 status, age in years and sex. The samples were drawn from two sources: the first 160 participants of the ongoing ImmuneRACE study, and fewer than 1,500 subjects contributed by 6 global collaborators. The material from the prospective study consisted of cDNA or gDNA derived from T cells, B-cell-depleted T cells, or PBMCs. A freely available public database, intended as a resource for researchers studying the immune response to SARS-CoV-2, is where the repertoires were released. Subjects who had been exposed to COVID-19, were actively infected with it, or had recovered from it provided the deeply sampled blood TCRbeta repertoires that made up the dataset.

The CDR3 starts with the cysteine, ends with the phenylalanine, and has 14 residues. The retained sequence is limited to the CDR3, 42 bases, with the frame set at the first base. Taken from the germline V gene (reference sequence), the CDR1 and CDR2 loops are SEHNR and FQNEAQ. Germline trimming: 1 base from V, 7 bases from J; junction bases outside gene matches: 6. TCRbeta CDR3 regions were amplified from genomic DNA using the immunoSEQ Assay, a bias-controlled multiplex PCR. As for how the authors treated the data: The number of nucleated cells in each sample was estimated from the amplification of reference gene primers within the assay. Sequence reads were collapsed and filtered to measure the absolute abundance of every unique TCRbeta CDR3 rearrangement. For each sample, productive Simpson clonality was calculated as the square root of Simpson's diversity index over productive rearrangements. TCRdb re-hosts the immuneACCESS table, in-frame sequences only. Its copies lack some clones; in the studies checked, an unresolved V gene accounts for under half of them, and the cause for the rest is not known. The V and J calls and the clone size are those of that table, but D and trimming were determined from the DNA. This sample comprises some 200,000 clones, roughly 89% of them detected only once. The top ten hold 3.5% to 4.5% of the sample.

The research as a whole found: How much clinical and demographic metadata was included differed by source and by participant, and the metadata was provided uncurated.

On this clone itself: Its antigen specificity is not known. No base quality information exists; no much larger clone differs at one position.

Enrolling through a virtual design, the prospective study's participants ranged in age from roughly 18 to 95 years and lived across 20 to 25 United States geographic areas. Cohort assignment in the prospective study relied on participant-reported clinical history from a screening survey and a study questionnaire. Each participant in the prospective study had whole blood, serum and a nasopharyngeal or oropharyngeal swab collected by mobile phlebotomists. Additional blood draws and questionnaires over a 2-month period could optionally be provided by prospective study participants. Before DNA extraction, prospective study blood samples were shipped either frozen or at room temperature.

This receptor was obtained from a woman aged 40 to 49 with acute COVID-19. This receptor chain uses TRBV7-9 and TRBJ2-7; the junction holds 8 bases that match TRBD1. Specimen: PBMCs or T cells enriched from blood (not recorded which). CDR3 loop: CASSLGSGQVEQYF. The bases read TGTGCCAGCAGCTTAGGCTCGGGACAGGTAGAGCAGTACTTC.